The next 25 T cell receptor beta chains were all read from a single sample in a study of cytomegalovirus exposure and HLA in healthy donors. Use of 60 Vbeta and 13 Jbeta primers characterized the PCR. TCRdb keeps only in-frame clones here, not all; method: immunoSEQ multiplex PCR. This repertoire shows about 120,000 clones, about four fifths found once; its top ten account for around 4.5%. Sequenced material: PBMCs. The source of these receptors is a man aged 30 to 39 in good health and CMV-seropositive.

V and J are TRBV29-1 and TRBJ2-3; TRBD1 matches 7 bases. Germline trimming cut 2 bases from V and 5 bases from J; bases unmatched to any gene: 7. CDR1 SQVTM and CDR2 ANQGSEA come from the germline V gene. This CDR3 region has 14 residues. The CDR3, as DNA: TGCAGCGTTGAACAAAGCACAGGGGTAGATACGCAGTATTTT. As protein: CSVEQSTGVDTQYF.

The V gene is TRBV5-1, the J gene TRBJ2-3; 12 positions agree with TRBD2. The CDR3 runs 17 residues. Trimming at V came to 1 base and at J to 5 bases, leaving 8 bases not matched to a gene. The V gene's germline CDR1 is SGHRS and CDR2 YFSETQ. The CDR3 reads CASSLLLAGGIGDTQYF. CDR3 nucleotides: TGCGCCAGCAGCTTGCTACTAGCGGGGGGAATTGGAGATACGCAGTATTTT. Drawing the rest from reference TRBV5-1 and TRBJ2-3, the complete variable domain is KAGVTQTPRYLIKTRGQQVTLSCSPISGHRSVSWYQQTPGQGLQFLFEYFSETQRNKGNFPGRFSGRQFSNSRSEMNVSTLELGDSALYLCASSLLLAGGIGDTQYFGPGTRLTVL.

The chain combines TRBV18 with TRBJ2-1; tentatively, D is TRBD2 (5 bases). The V gene lost 0 bases and the J gene lost 10 bases, with 19 bases spanning the gap. The CDR3 loop spans 16 amino acids. The germline V gene encodes CDR1 KGHSH and CDR2 LQKENI. The CDR3 loop is CASSPPSGSPTWEQFF. In DNA form, the CDR3 reads TGTGCCAGCTCACCACCAAGCGGCTCTCCAACATGGGAGCAGTTCTTC.

This chain joins TRBV5-1 and TRBJ2-5; 9 bases fit TRBD2. The better agreement between TRBJ2-7 and the DNA end casts doubt on the J call. Germline loops: CDR1 SGHRS, CDR2 YFSETQ. The CDR3 runs to 16 residues. CDR3 nucleotide sequence: TGCGCCAGCAGCCAAATAGCGGGAGTTCGGATTTACGAGCAGTACTTC. Translated: CASSQIAGVRIYEQYF.

The genes are TRBV7-9 and TRBJ1-4, with 9 bases that match TRBD1. V dropped 5 bases and J dropped 4; count of bases not matched to a gene: 8. CDR1 is SEHNR, CDR2 FQNEAQ, per germline (reference sequence). The CDR3 spans 16 residues. In DNA form, the CDR3 reads TGTGCCAGCAGCCCGGACAGGGGACGGGGTAATGAAAAACTGTTTTTT. Amino acid sequence: CASSPDRGRGNEKLFF.

Worth noting for this clone: The conserved phenylalanine or tryptophan is not found at the CDR3 terminus, so this likely reflects a read error. The chain carries TRBV6-1 and TRBJ1-2, with TRBD1 as a possible D gene (5 bases). Germline V CDR1 and CDR2: MNHNS, SASEGT. V gave up 2 bases and J gave up 7 bases, with 20 bases separating them. This CDR3 contains 16 residues. CDR3 sequence (DNA): TGTGCCAGCAGTGAAATCGTTACAGGACCCAACGGTGGCTACACCCTC. This gives the protein CASSEIVTGPNGGYTL.

The chain recombines TRBV21-1 with TRBJ1-1; TRBD1, the D gene given by the table, was not confirmed from the DNA. TRBV21-1 is an annotated pseudogene. The CDR3 covers 15 residues. The CDR3 DNA sequence: TGTGCCCTTCTCCGGGACAGGGGAGAGAGGACTGAAGCTTTCTTT. Residues: CALLRDRGERTEAFF.

This clone occurred a few times. V usage is TRBV6-6 and J usage is TRBJ2-2; D is possibly TRBD1 (5 bases). Germline V gene lookup returns CDR1 MNHNY and CDR2 SVGAGI (reference sequence). This CDR3 has 16 residues. Trimming cost V 2 bases and J 4 bases, with 14 bases left between them. CDR3: CASSYKPWGATGELFF. In DNA, the CDR3 is TGTGCCAGCAGTTACAAACCCTGGGGCGCCACCGGGGAGCTGTTTTTT.

The chain links TRBV4-3 to TRBJ1-2; no clear D gene. V was pared by 0 bases and J by 5 bases, with 13 bases between. Per germline, CDR1 LGHNA and CDR2 YSLEER. This CDR3 comprises 15 residues. CDR3 DNA: TGCGCCAGCAGCCAAGATCCTAGGCAGTCATATGGCTACACCTTC. This encodes CASSQDPRQSYGYTF.

The chain couples TRBV19 to TRBJ2-3, with D possibly being TRBD2 (7 bases). The CDR3 contains 15 residues. Trimming stripped 6 bases from V and 1 base from J, with 14 bases between. The germline V gene encodes CDR1 LNHDA and CDR2 SQIVND (reference sequence). The CDR3 protein is CASRDGGAGTDTQYF. The CDR3 DNA follows: TGTGCCAGTAGAGATGGGGGGGCAGGCACAGATACGCAGTATTTT.

V gene TRBV7-2 combines with J gene TRBJ2-5; TRBD2 is a possible D gene (6 bases). The length of the CDR3 is 16 residues. V was clipped by 1 base and J by 5 bases, with 17 bases between them. Germline loops: CDR1 SGHTA, CDR2 FQGNSA. The chain's CDR3 is CASSLVAARPTETQYF. The CDR3 DNA follows: TGTGCCAGCAGCTTAGTAGCGGCGCGCCCCACCGAGACCCAGTACTTC. The variable domain in full, completed from reference TRBV7-2 and TRBJ2-5, reads GAGVSQSPSNKVTEKGKDVELRCDPISGHTALYWYRQSLGQGLEFLIYFQGNSAPDKSGLPSDRFSAERTGGSVSTLTIQRTQQEDSAVYLCASSLVAARPTETQYFGPGTRLLVL.

This rearrangement joins TRBV20-1 to TRBJ2-5; D not certain. The J call may be incorrect, as the DNA end agrees better with TRBJ2-7. The V gene's germline CDR1 is DFQATT and CDR2 SNEGSKA (reference sequence). This CDR3 region has 11 residues. The CDR3 DNA is TGCAGTGCTCGTGACAATTACGAGCAGTACTTC. Translation gives CSARDNYEQYF.

J is TRBJ1-3 and V is TRBV4-2; D perhaps matches TRBD1 (5 bases). This CDR3 is 16 amino acids long. V was shortened by 3 bases and J by 0 bases, with 12 bases between the two germline ends. Germline CDR1 and CDR2: LGHNA and YNFKEQ. CDR3 protein: CASSQDPGISGNTIYF. The CDR3 region has the DNA TGTGCCAGCAGCCAGGATCCAGGGATCTCTGGAAACACCATATATTTT.

In its sample, this clone was seen a few times. This chain connects TRBV7-2 to TRBJ2-7; 10 bases fit TRBD2. In germline, CDR1 is SGHTA, CDR2 FQGNSA. This CDR3 spans 15 amino acids. J lost 2 bases, V lost 5 bases, and 6 bases had no gene match. CDR3 DNA sequence: TGTGCCAGCAGCCCCAGGACTAGCGGTACCTACGAGCAGTACTTC. Residues: CASSPRTSGTYEQYF.

The chain combines TRBV7-9 with TRBJ2-7, with 9 bases fitting TRBD1. The V gene end was trimmed by 5 bases and the J gene end by 7 bases; junction bases not matched to a gene: 6. CDR1 and CDR2 from the germline V gene are SEHNR and FQNEAQ (reference sequence). CDR3 length equals 13 residues. CDR3 DNA sequence: TGTGCCAGCAGCGGAGGGACAGGGTGGGAGCAGTACTTC. Amino acids: CASSGGTGWEQYF.

The gene calls are TRBV5-4 and TRBJ2-3; possible D gene TRBD1, 6 bases. Trimming removed 2 bases at V and 4 bases at J, with 11 bases between. The CDR3 consists of 14 residues. Per germline, CDR1 SGHNT and CDR2 YYREEE (reference sequence). The CDR3 region is CASSLQGTSDTQYF. The CDR3 DNA is TGTGCCAGCAGCTTACAAGGGACATCAGATACGCAGTATTTT. The full variable domain, completed using reference TRBV5-4 and TRBJ2-3, is ETGVTQSPTHLIKTRGQQVTLRCSSQSGHNTVSWYQQALGQGPQFIFQYYREEENGRGNFPPRFSGLQFPNYSSELNVNALELDDSALYLCASSLQGTSDTQYFGPGTRLTVL.

The chain has TRBV4-3 and TRBJ1-2; tentatively, D is TRBD1 (5 bases). Germline loops: CDR1 LGHNA, CDR2 YSLEER. There are 12 residues in the CDR3. The ends were cut back, 3 bases at V and 13 bases at J, with 15 bases in the middle. CDR3 protein: CASSHTPGVVTF. The CDR3 DNA sequence: TGCGCCAGCAGCCACACGCCGGGGGTTGTCACCTTC.

This chain links TRBV4-2 with TRBJ1-2; no clear D. Trimming shortened V by 4 bases and J by 6 bases, and 15 bases separated the two germline ends. The CDR3 spans 14 residues. Germline V gives CDR1 LGHNA, CDR2 YNFKEQ. CDR3 residues: CASSPELGWDGYTF. The DNA of the CDR3 is TGTGCCAGCAGCCCTGAATTGGGCTGGGATGGCTACACCTTC.

The chain is built from TRBV29-1 and TRBJ2-3, with D perhaps matching TRBD1 (8 bases). The CDR3 is made up of 16 amino acids. Germline lookup yields CDR1 SQVTM and CDR2 ANQGSEA. V was clipped by 2 bases and J by 2 bases, with 17 bases between them. CDR3 bases: TGCAGCGTTGAAATTACAGGGGGGGCCTACACAGATACGCAGTATTTT. Its protein is CSVEITGGAYTDTQYF.

The genes are TRBV5-1 and TRBJ1-6, with TRBD1 matching over 7 bases. This CDR3 contains 16 residues. V shed 0 bases and J 9 bases; nucleotides not matched to a gene: 9. Germline V gene lookup returns CDR1 SGHRS and CDR2 YFSETQ. In DNA, the CDR3 is TGCGCCAGCAGCTTGGGGACCACAGGGGAAGGTTCACCCCTCCACTTT. Protein product: CASSLGTTGEGSPLHF.

The chain joins TRBV6-1 to TRBJ2-1; 10 bases match TRBD2. The CDR3 runs 19 residues. Germline assignment: CDR1 MNHNS and CDR2 SASEGT. The V segment lost 4 bases and the J segment 12 bases; nucleotides outside the gene matches: 24. The CDR3 spells CASSVRGASGGEISMRQFF. Here the CDR3 DNA reads TGTGCCAGCAGTGTCCGGGGGGCTAGCGGGGGAGAAATCTCAATGAGGCAGTTCTTC.

This chain uses TRBV4-3 with TRBJ2-7; TRBD1 aligns across 8 bases. Unmatched junction bases numbered 7, after V lost 1 base and J lost 5 bases. The CDR3 sequence is 15 residues long. CDR1 and CDR2 (germline): LGHNA, YSLEER. The CDR3: CASSQVRQGAHEQYF. CDR3 sequence (DNA): TGCGCCAGCAGCCAAGTGCGCCAGGGGGCCCACGAGCAGTACTTC.

The V and J genes are TRBV19 and TRBJ2-1; 12 nucleotides agree with TRBD1. The CDR3 sequence is 15 residues long. Unmatched junction bases numbered 12, after V lost 10 bases and J lost 8 bases. The germline gives CDR1 LNHDA, CDR2 SQIVND (reference sequence). The CDR3 protein is CATQRGQGALYEQFF. The CDR3 DNA sequence: TGTGCCACTCAGAGGGGACAGGGGGCTTTGTATGAGCAGTTCTTC.

The chain recombines TRBV9 with TRBJ2-7; TRBD1 matches at 9 bases. Germline assignment: CDR1 SGDLS and CDR2 YYNGEE. V dropped 3 bases and J dropped 6; count of bases not matched to a gene: 10. The CDR3 contains 15 residues. The CDR3 protein is CASSARTGAAFEQYF. The CDR3 DNA is TGTGCCAGCAGCGCCCGGACAGGGGCGGCCTTCGAGCAGTACTTC.

As regards this clone: Additional DNA sequences in this sample encode the identical CDR3. This chain connects TRBV29-1 to TRBJ2-7; no firm D call. This CDR3 is built from 11 residues. Germline CDR1 and CDR2: SQVTM and ANQGSEA. Trimming took 6 bases from V and 1 from J, leaving 7 bases between them. For the CDR3, the DNA is TGCAGCGTGCAGTCGTCCTACGAGCAGTACTTC. The encoded protein is CSVQSSYEQYF.